These 20 T cell receptor beta chains originate from one sample sequenced in a study of blood T cells in healthy people across ages (dated by TCRdb to the mid-2010s). Libraries were built with 5' RACE. TCRdb names Illumina HiSeq 2500 as the instrument used. The second PCR ran for about 6 to 11 cycles and used a J-beta primer mix along with a sample-barcoded 5' primer. Using fastp at Q25 and MiXCR, TCRdb reprocessed the public reads and kept productive beta chains. Each CDR3 protein gets just one entry, which takes the most common genes and DNA from the rows behind it. Recorded for this sample are more than 500,000 distinct CDR3 sequences; roughly a quarter of them occurred a single time. Approximately 3.5% of the sample rests with the top ten. Separately, the same data were catalogued under a study of T cells of mothers and their children.

Input material: blood. The receptors were gathered from a boy younger than 10 in good health.

This clonotype occurred a few times. The chain recombines TRBV10-3 with TRBJ1-2; D gene ambiguous. Trimming left V 10 bases short and J 3 bases short, with 15 bases between. Germline V gene sequence: CDR1 ENHRY, CDR2 SYGVKD. The CDR3 sequence is 13 residues long. The DNA of the CDR3 is TGTGCCACCACGCCCCTGAACGACTATGGCTACACCTTC. This gives the protein CATTPLNDYGYTF.

The gene calls are TRBV27 and TRBJ2-5; D tentatively reads TRBD1 or TRBD2 (5 bases each). V was cut by 2 bases and J by 11 bases, with 24 bases left in between. CDR3 length equals 16 residues. From germline, CDR1 is MNHEY and CDR2 SMNVEV (reference sequence). In DNA form, the CDR3 reads TGTGCCAGCAGTTTACTAGGGGCCTCCAGAGTTAGGGAGCAGTACTTC. Translating it yields CASSLLGASRVREQYF.

This clonotype was detected only a few times. Its ends do not fully match the called genes, so a read error is possible. This rearrangement joins TRBV27 to TRBJ2-4; D is undetermined. CDR3 length: 14 amino acids. Germline V gene sequence: CDR1 MNHEY, CDR2 SMNVEV (reference sequence). The DNA for the CDR3 is TGTGCCAGCAGTTCACAGTTAGCCAAAAACACTCAGTACTTC. Its translation: CASSSQLAKNTQYF.

This chain joins TRBV4-1 and TRBJ2-2; 9 bases are a match to TRBD2. In germline, CDR1 is MGHRA, CDR2 YSYEKL. The CDR3 runs 18 residues. The V segment lost 0 bases and the J segment 8 bases; nucleotides outside the gene matches: 13. The CDR3 loop is CASSQDFPGRGGPGELFF. Written as DNA, the CDR3 is TGCGCCAGCAGCCAAGATTTCCCGGGGCGGGGGGGCCCAGGGGAGCTGTTTTTT.

This chain links TRBV19 with TRBJ2-5; D may match TRBD1 or TRBD2 (5 bases each). Per the germline V gene, CDR1 is LNHDA and CDR2 is SQIVND (reference sequence). The CDR3 contains 12 residues. V was clipped by 9 bases and J by 3 bases, with 11 bases between them. As DNA, the CDR3 is TGTGCCAGGGAGGCGGACAAAGAGACCCAGTACTTC. Amino acid sequence: CAREADKETQYF. The full variable domain, in which reference TRBV19 and TRBJ2-5 provide the parts outside the CDR3, is DGGITQSPKYLFRKEGQNVTLSCEQNLNHDAMYWYRQDPGQGLRLIYYSQIVNDFQKGDIAEGYSVSREKKESFPLTVTSAQKNPTAFYLCAREADKETQYFGPGTRLLVL.

V and J are TRBV29-1 and TRBJ2-2; 9 nucleotides match TRBD2. The trim removed 1 base at V and 6 bases at J, leaving 3 bases unmatched. In germline, CDR1 is SQVTM, CDR2 ANQGSEA. This CDR3 has 14 amino acids. CDR3 bases: TGCAGCGTTGAAGCTAGCGGGATCGCCGGGGAGCTGTTTTTT. Its translation: CSVEASGIAGELFF.

This clonotype was seen a few times. One end of the junction fails to match germline, which may point to a read error. This chain uses TRBV9 with TRBJ1-2; 12 nucleotides line up with TRBD1. CDR1 SGDLS and CDR2 YYNGEE come from the germline V gene. CDR3 length: 12 residues. Written as DNA, the CDR3 is TGTGCCAGCAGCCCCCGGGACAGGGGGCCCTCCTTC. The encoded protein is CASSPRDRGPSF.

This clonotype was observed a few times. V is TRBV7-9 and J is TRBJ2-7; the match to TRBD1 covers 7 bases. Germline-derived CDR1 and CDR2 are SEHNR and FQNEAQ (reference sequence). This CDR3 region has 14 residues. The V gene end was trimmed by 5 bases and the J gene end by 3 bases; junction bases not matched to a gene: 7. For the CDR3, the DNA is TGTGCCAGCAGCCAGACAGGGTCTGACTACGAGCAGTACTTC. This sequence encodes CASSQTGSDYEQYF. Supplemented by reference TRBV7-9 and TRBJ2-7, the full variable domain reads DTGVSQNPRHKITKRGQNVTFRCDPISEHNRLYWYRQTLGQGPEFLTYFQNEAQLEKSRLLSDRFSAERPKGSFSTLEIQRTEQGDSAMYLCASSQTGSDYEQYFGPGTRLTVT.

This clonotype was observed a few times. The chain joins TRBV20-1 to TRBJ2-5; D is uncertain. The J call may be faulty, since TRBJ2-7 better matches the DNA end. Germline-derived CDR1 and CDR2 are DFQATT and SNEGSKA (reference sequence). This CDR3 comprises 12 residues. CDR3 residues: CSATRRSYEQYF. CDR3 nucleotide sequence: TGCAGTGCCACCCGAAGATCCTACGAGCAGTACTTC.

This clonotype was seen at least ten times. The chain couples TRBV4-1 to TRBJ2-1; D is unresolved. Trimming cost V 0 bases and J 8 bases, with 11 bases left between them. The germline V gene has CDR1 MGHRA and CDR2 YSYEKL. CDR3 size: 14 residues. Here the CDR3 DNA reads TGCGCCAGCAGCCAAGATCCTAGTTGGTATGAGCAGTTCTTC. It encodes CASSQDPSWYEQFF.

This clonotype was observed a handful of times. The chain carries TRBV2 and TRBJ2-5; no clear D gene. Germline V gene data show CDR1 as SNHLY and CDR2 as FYNNEI. There are 12 residues in the CDR3. The V end was cut by 3 bases, the J end by 4 bases, with 6 bases between. CDR3 nucleotides: TGTGCCAGCAGTGACCTTGGAGAGACCCAGTACTTC. It yields the protein CASSDLGETQYF.

Here the CDR3 reads CASSQDDNSGYEQYF. The CDR3 DNA reads as TGCGCCAGCAGCCAAGACGATAATAGCGGGTACGAGCAGTACTTC. J is TRBJ2-5 and V is TRBV4-3; 7 bases agree with TRBD2. The J call may be mistaken, given a closer DNA end match to TRBJ2-7. Germline assignment: CDR1 LGHNA and CDR2 YSLEER. The CDR3 is 15 residues long.

This clonotype was recorded a few times. This sequence joins TRBV18 and TRBJ2-4; tentatively, D is TRBD1 (6 bases). Between the trimmed V and J ends, which lost 1 base and 6 bases, there was a span of 19 bases. Germline CDR1 reads KGHSH; CDR2 reads LQKENI. This CDR3 is built from 17 residues. For the CDR3, the DNA is TGTGCCAGCTCACCACAACCCTCAGGGGCCATCGTAAACATTCAGTACTTC. It is translated as CASSPQPSGAIVNIQYF.

A few counts support this clonotype. The rearrangement uses TRBV4-2 and TRBJ2-2, with D perhaps matching TRBD1 (5 bases). The CDR3 runs 15 residues. V shed 1 base and J shed 0 bases, with 6 bases lying between them. Germline V gene data show CDR1 as LGHNA and CDR2 as YNFKEQ. Here the CDR3 reads CASSQAQANTGELFF. DNA for the CDR3: TGTGCCAGCAGCCAAGCACAGGCGAACACCGGGGAGCTGTTTTTT.

V usage is TRBV4-3 and J usage is TRBJ2-1; D gene ambiguous. V was trimmed by 2 bases and J by 6 bases, leaving 14 bases between them. The V gene's germline CDR1 is LGHNA and CDR2 YSLEER. This CDR3 has 15 residues. In DNA form, the CDR3 reads TGCGCCAGCAGCCAAAGTGAGAGCTCCCCCAATGAGCAGTTCTTC. The encoded protein is CASSQSESSPNEQFF.

This clonotype has only a few counts. The J gene is TRBJ2-7, the V gene TRBV28; no firm D call. The CDR3 runs to 12 residues. The germline V gene has CDR1 MDHEN and CDR2 SYDVKM. Trimming removed 3 bases from V and 4 bases from J, with 7 bases in between. CDR3 nucleotide sequence: TGTGCCAGCAGTTTTTTACAATACGAGCAGTACTTC. This translates into CASSFLQYEQYF. The full variable domain, its missing parts supplied by reference TRBV28 and TRBJ2-7, is DVKVTQSSRYLVKRTGEKVFLECVQDMDHENMFWYRQDPGLGLRLIYFSYDVKMKEKGDIPEGYSVSREKKERFSLILESASTNQTSMYLCASSFLQYEQYFGPGTRLTVT.

This chain connects TRBV5-1 to TRBJ2-3, with D maybe TRBD1 (6 bases). The CDR3 spans 14 residues. In germline, CDR1 is SGHRS, CDR2 YFSETQ. Deletions cut 4 bases from V and 3 bases from J, with 12 bases between. The CDR3 DNA sequence: TGCGCCAGCAGCCCCGGACAGCTTACAGATACGCAGTATTTT. Its translation is CASSPGQLTDTQYF.

The chain links TRBV24-1 to TRBJ2-1; D unclear. The CDR3 has 12 residues. The V end was cut by 2 bases, the J end by 8 bases, with 6 bases between. Germline lookup yields CDR1 KGHDR and CDR2 SFDVKD. The CDR3 spells CATSDSVHEQFF. The CDR3 DNA reads TGTGCCACCAGTGATTCAGTCCATGAGCAGTTCTTC.

The rearrangement links TRBV27 to TRBJ2-7; the D gene is possibly TRBD2 (6 bases). The J call may not be correct, given that the DNA end is closer to TRBJ2-1. Germline CDR1 and CDR2: MNHEY and SMNVEV (reference sequence). The CDR3 consists of 13 residues. The CDR3 bases are TGTGCCAGCAGCATACTAGCCGGGAGTGAGCAGTTCTTC. Protein sequence: CASSILAGSEQFF.

This chain joins TRBV24-1 and TRBJ1-2, with D uncertain. Germline V lookup: CDR1 KGHDR, CDR2 SFDVKD. Trimming stripped 3 bases from V and 7 bases from J, with 14 bases between. CDR3 length: 14 residues. The CDR3 loop is CATSDITAWGGYTF. The CDR3 DNA reads as TGTGCCACCAGTGATATCACAGCCTGGGGTGGCTACACCTTC.